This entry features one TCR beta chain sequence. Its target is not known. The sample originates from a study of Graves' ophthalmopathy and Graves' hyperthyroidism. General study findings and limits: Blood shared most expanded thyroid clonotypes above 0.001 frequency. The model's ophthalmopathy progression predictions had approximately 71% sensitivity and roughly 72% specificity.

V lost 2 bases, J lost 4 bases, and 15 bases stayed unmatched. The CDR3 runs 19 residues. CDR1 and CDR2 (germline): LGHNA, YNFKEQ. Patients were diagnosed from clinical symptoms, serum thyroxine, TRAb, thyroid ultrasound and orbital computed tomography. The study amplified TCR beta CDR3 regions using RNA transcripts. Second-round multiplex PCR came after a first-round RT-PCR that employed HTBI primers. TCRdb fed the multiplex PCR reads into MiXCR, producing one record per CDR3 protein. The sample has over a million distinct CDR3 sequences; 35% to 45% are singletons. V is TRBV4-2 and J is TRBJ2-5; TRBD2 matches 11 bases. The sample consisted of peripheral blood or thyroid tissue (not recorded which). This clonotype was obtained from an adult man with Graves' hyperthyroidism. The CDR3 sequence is CASSQSPPSLAGGRETQYF. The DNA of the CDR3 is TGTGCCAGCAGCCAAAGTCCCCCTAGTCTAGCGGGAGGACGAGAGACCCAGTACTTC.